Listed below are T cell receptor beta chains from one sample, sequenced in a study of T cell repertoires in cytomegalovirus infection. In TCRdb, the reads were re-called with MiXCR into one record per CDR3 protein. Here the sample spans about 530,000 distinct CDR3 sequences, around 27% being singletons. Specimen: PBMCs. These receptors were collected from a human donor in good health (CMV status not recorded). Some clones in this sample may be carry-over from other donors' samples. The CDR3 runs from the conserved cysteine through the conserved F or W. Each record gives: V gene, CDR3 protein.

V gene: TRBV5-1; CDR3 protein: CASSEGQETQYF
V gene: TRBV7-6; CDR3 protein: CASSLGGGGFDEQFF
V gene: TRBV4-3; CDR3 protein: CASSQEWWREETQYF
V gene: TRBV19; CDR3 protein: CASSIGLAGGLLDTQYF
V gene: TRBV7-2; CDR3 protein: CASRETRGSTDTQYF
V gene: TRBV7-8; CDR3 protein: CASSQGSQETQYF
V gene: TRBV9; CDR3 protein: CASRKDSLNEQFF
V gene: TRBV6-2/TRBV6-3; CDR3 protein: CASSYSISTGEVYNEQFF
V gene: TRBV10-3; CDR3 protein: CAIRSGTSGRDMEFF
V gene: TRBV19; CDR3 protein: CASSIIGQGNGETQYF
V gene: TRBV7-3; CDR3 protein: CASSFDRDFLGDTQYF
V gene: TRBV5-4; CDR3 protein: CASSLKQGTNEQYF
V gene: TRBV20-1; CDR3 protein: CSASPQGNTEAFF
V gene: TRBV7-2; CDR3 protein: CASSLLQASRETQYF
V gene: TRBV7-2; CDR3 protein: CASRPGTSPDTQYF
V gene: TRBV7-8; CDR3 protein: CASSRTSGSATDTQYF
V gene: TRBV19; CDR3 protein: CASSVLAGVTGELFF
V gene: TRBV12-3/TRBV12-4; CDR3 protein: CASSSSTQLNEQFF
V gene: TRBV15; CDR3 protein: CATSRESGIQHEQFF
V gene: TRBV13; CDR3 protein: CASSLTSGRENEQFF
V gene: TRBV6-2/TRBV6-3; CDR3 protein: CASSYLAGASGANVLTF
V gene: TRBV29-1; CDR3 protein: CSVIPRGHEQFF
V gene: TRBV7-6; CDR3 protein: CASSSGQKETQYF
V gene: TRBV5-6; CDR3 protein: CASSPHAGSDYNEQFF
V gene: TRBV6-2/TRBV6-3; CDR3 protein: CASSNQWPADTQYF
V gene: TRBV7-2; CDR3 protein: CASSQQELEGYGYTF